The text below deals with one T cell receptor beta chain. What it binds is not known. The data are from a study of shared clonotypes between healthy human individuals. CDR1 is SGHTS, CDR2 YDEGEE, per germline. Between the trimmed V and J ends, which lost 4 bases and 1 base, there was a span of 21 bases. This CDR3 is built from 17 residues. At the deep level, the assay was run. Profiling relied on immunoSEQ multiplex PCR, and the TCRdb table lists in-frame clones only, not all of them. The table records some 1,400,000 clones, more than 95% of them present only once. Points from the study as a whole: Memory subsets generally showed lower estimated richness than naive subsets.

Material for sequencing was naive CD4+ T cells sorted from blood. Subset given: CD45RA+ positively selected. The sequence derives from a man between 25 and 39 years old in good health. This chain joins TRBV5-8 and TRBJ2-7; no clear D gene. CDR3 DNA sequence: TGTGCCAGCAGCCCATATGATGGGCAATACGGTTCCTACGAGCAGTACTTC. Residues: CASSPYDGQYGSYEQYF.